The rows below give T cell receptor beta chains drawn from one sample of a study of blood T cell repertoires in COVID-19. Profiled with immunoSEQ multiplex PCR; TCRdb holds only in-frame clones, not every one. The sample includes nearly 110,000 clones, around 88% seen only once; the top ten take around 6.5%. Sequencing was performed on peripheral blood. These receptors originate from a man aged 45-60 years with active or convalescent COVID-19. Each CDR3 is given with its conserved first and last residue. A D gene is named only where the DNA matches it firmly. The size of a clone is reported for some rows only, either as once, few or many, or as a class for expanded clones.

clone_size	v_call	d_call	j_call	cdr3_aa	cdr3_nt
.	TRBV30	TRBD1	TRBJ2-6	CAWSGSVTGQPLSGANVLTF	TGTGCCTGGAGTGGGTCGGTCACGGGACAGCCTTTGTCTGGGGCCAACGTCCTGACTTTC
.	TRBV30	TRBD2	TRBJ2-7	CAWTRWEGTYEQYF	TGTGCCTGGACCCGGTGGGAGGGGACCTACGAGCAGTACTTC
.	TRBV6-5	.	TRBJ2-5	CASSRVTLETQYF	TGTGCCAGCAGTCGTGTTACATTGGAGACCCAGTACTTC
.	TRBV9	.	TRBJ2-1	CASSVLGGRTNEQFF	TGTGCCAGCAGCGTACTCGGGGGGCGCACAAATGAGCAGTTCTTC
.	TRBV6-5	.	TRBJ2-2	CASRSGQANTGELFF	TGTGCCAGCAGGTCCGGACAAGCGAACACCGGGGAGCTGTTTTTT
.	TRBV2	TRBD2	TRBJ2-2	CASSESLADRTGELFF	TGTGCCAGCAGTGAAAGCCTAGCGGACCGCACCGGGGAGCTGTTTTTT
few	TRBV28	.	TRBJ1-5	CASSLAGRQPQHF	TGTGCCAGCAGTTTGGCAGGGCGCCAGCCCCAGCATTTT
.	TRBV5-1	TRBD2	TRBJ2-1	CASSFGLAGPNEQFF	TGCGCCAGCAGCTTCGGACTAGCGGGGCCTAATGAGCAGTTCTTC
.	TRBV30	.	TRBJ2-1	CAWRELAEYNEQFF	TGTGCCTGGAGGGAACTAGCAGAGTACAATGAGCAGTTCTTC
.	TRBV19	.	TRBJ2-1	CASSIRTGDNEQFF	TGTGCCAGTAGTATAAGGACGGGGGACAATGAGCAGTTCTTC
.	TRBV7-9	.	TRBJ1-1	CAARGGTEAFF	TGTGCCGCCCGGGGGGGCACTGAAGCTTTCTTT
.	TRBV6-5	.	TRBJ2-3	CASSYSGQDTQYF	TGTGCCAGCAGTTATAGCGGCCAGGATACGCAGTATTTT
.	TRBV6-5	.	TRBJ2-5	CASSYLDTVQETQYF	TGTGCCAGCAGTTACCTGGACACGGTCCAAGAGACCCAGTACTTC
.	TRBV30	TRBD1	TRBJ1-1	CAWSEGGTGVNTEAFF	TGTGCCTGGAGTGAGGGGGGGACAGGGGTGAACACTGAAGCTTTCTTT
.	TRBV2	.	TRBJ2-7	CASTAPGPYEQYF	TGTGCCAGCACTGCCCCAGGCCCCTACGAGCAGTACTTC
.	TRBV4-3	.	TRBJ2-1	CASSQERGPYNEQFF	TGCGCCAGCAGCCAAGAAAGGGGCCCCTACAATGAGCAGTTCTTC
.	TRBV11-2	TRBD2	TRBJ2-7	CASSPWAGGNTYEQYF	TGTGCCAGCAGCCCCTGGGCGGGAGGCAACACCTACGAGCAGTACTTC
.	TRBV6-6	.	TRBJ1-1	CASRESGVWDTEAFF	TGTGCCAGCAGAGAATCAGGGGTGTGGGACACTGAAGCTTTCTTT
.	TRBV10-3	.	TRBJ1-2	CAISESGGPPNYGYTF	TGTGCCATCAGTGAGTCGGGGGGGCCCCCTAACTATGGCTACACCTTC
once	TRBV19	TRBD1	TRBJ1-3	CASTTTGGGNTIYF	TGTGCCAGTACAACGACAGGGGGTGGAAACACCATATATTTT
.	TRBV28	.	TRBJ1-5	CASASSDQPQHF	TGTGCCAGCGCCTCGTCAGATCAGCCCCAGCATTTT
.	TRBV5-4	TRBD1	TRBJ2-7	CASSLGQGHYEQYF	TGTGCCAGCAGCTTGGGACAGGGCCACTACGAGCAGTACTTC
.	TRBV4-1	TRBD2	TRBJ2-1	CASSQRGLAYNEQFF	TGCGCCAGCAGCCAACGGGGACTAGCATACAATGAGCAGTTCTTC
.	TRBV10-1	.	TRBJ2-1	CASSEYSGRTEQFF	TGCGCCAGCAGTGAATACTCGGGTCGTACTGAGCAGTTCTTC
.	TRBV3-1/TRBV3-2	TRBD1	TRBJ2-3	CASSQGTGPPDTQYF	TGTGCCAGCAGCCAAGGGACAGGGCCGCCCGATACGCAGTATTTT
.	TRBV19	.	TRBJ2-7	CASMARGARVYEQYF	TGTGCCAGTATGGCCCGGGGGGCCCGGGTCTACGAGCAGTACTTC
.	TRBV19	TRBD2	TRBJ2-2	CASSIVVAGPGELFF	TGTGCCAGTAGTATAGTCGTAGCGGGCCCAGGGGAGCTGTTTTTT
.	TRBV19	.	TRBJ1-2	CATHGLPGSGYTF	TGTGCCACCCACGGCCTTCCTGGGAGTGGCTACACCTTC
.	TRBV27	TRBD2	TRBJ2-1	CASSPVPGLKLEQFF	TGTGCCAGCAGTCCAGTACCGGGACTAAAACTTGAGCAGTTCTTC
.	TRBV2	.	TRBJ1-1	CASSEGGLPEAFF	TGTGCCAGCAGTGAAGGAGGACTCCCTGAAGCTTTCTTT
.	TRBV7-2	.	TRBJ2-2	CASSLASRADHGELFF	TGTGCCAGCAGCTTAGCGAGCAGGGCGGACCACGGGGAGCTGTTTTTT
.	TRBV19	.	TRBJ1-2	CASSILRTAGYGYTF	TGTGCCAGTAGTATCCTTAGGACAGCCGGCTATGGCTACACCTTC
once	TRBV12-3/TRBV12-4	.	TRBJ2-7	CASSLGTSYEQYF	TGTGCCAGCAGTTTGGGCACCTCCTACGAGCAGTACTTC
once	TRBV5-1	TRBD1	TRBJ1-4	CASSMGQLPRGTNEKLFF	TGCGCCAGCAGCATGGGACAGCTTCCTCGTGGAACTAATGAAAAACTGTTTTTT
.	TRBV29-1	.	TRBJ1-2	CSVGDRNYGYTF	TGCAGCGTTGGCGACAGAAACTATGGCTACACCTTC
.	TRBV14	TRBD1	TRBJ2-2	CASSQEDRAYTGELFF	TGTGCCAGCAGCCAAGAGGACAGGGCGTACACCGGGGAGCTGTTTTTT
.	TRBV19	.	TRBJ1-2	CASSIDRGQSGYTF	TGTGCCAGTAGTATAGATCGCGGGCAGTCTGGCTACACCTTC
.	TRBV19	.	TRBJ2-3	CASSAGLNTDTQYF	TGTGCCAGTAGTGCCGGACTGAACACAGATACGCAGTATTTT
.	TRBV29-1	.	TRBJ1-1	CSAQYRVDTEAFF	TGCAGCGCCCAATACAGGGTGGACACTGAAGCTTTCTTT
.	TRBV4-3	TRBD1	TRBJ1-6	CASSRQAGTGQSPLHF	TGCGCCAGCAGCCGACAGGCCGGGACAGGGCAATCACCCCTCCACTTT
.	TRBV6-6	.	TRBJ2-7	CASRPRDKFHEQYF	TGTGCCAGCAGGCCCCGGGACAAGTTTCACGAGCAGTACTTC
.	TRBV28	TRBD1	TRBJ2-1	CASSLTRGQPGYNEQFF	TGTGCCAGCAGTCTAACCCGGGGACAGCCAGGCTACAATGAGCAGTTCTTC
few	TRBV6-6	TRBD1	TRBJ1-5	CASSRRGDSTSNQPQHF	TGTGCCAGCAGTCGCCGAGGGGACAGTACTAGCAATCAGCCCCAGCATTTT
.	TRBV2	.	TRBJ2-1	CASRGLTGTRTNNEQFF	TGTGCCAGCAGGGGTTTGACCGGGACTCGAACAAACAATGAGCAGTTCTTC
.	TRBV5-6	TRBD2	TRBJ2-5	CASSLEPSGGQETQYF	TGTGCCAGCAGCTTGGAGCCTAGCGGAGGCCAAGAGACCCAGTACTTC
once	TRBV4-1	.	TRBJ1-5	CASSHLAGYSNQPQHF	TGCGCCAGCAGCCACCTAGCCGGTTATAGCAATCAGCCCCAGCATTTT
.	TRBV10-3	.	TRBJ2-1	CAISESRQDRNEQFF	TGTGCCATCAGTGAGTCCCGCCAGGACAGAAATGAGCAGTTCTTC
.	TRBV24-1	.	TRBJ2-1	CATSESSDSYNEQFF	TGTGCCACCAGTGAATCTAGCGACTCTTACAATGAGCAGTTCTTC
.	TRBV5-1	.	TRBJ2-1	CASSPPLEWRERNEQFF	TGCGCCAGCAGCCCGCCTTTAGAGTGGAGGGAGAGGAATGAGCAGTTCTTC
.	TRBV4-1	TRBD1	TRBJ1-2	CASRPPGQGFGYTF	TGCGCCAGCAGACCGCCGGGACAGGGGTTTGGCTACACCTTC
few	TRBV2	.	TRBJ2-7	CASSDGFGAAQSEQYF	TGTGCCAGCAGTGACGGCTTTGGAGCCGCCCAGAGCGAGCAGTACTTC